A selection of T cell receptor beta chains follows, all from one sample in a study of T cell responses to AZD1222 COVID-19 vaccine. The method was immunoSEQ multiplex PCR; TCRdb's version includes in-frame clones alone and lacks a portion of them. Among about 190,000 clones, 90% to 95% were seen once, and the ten largest hold roughly 10%. The sequencing used peripheral blood, collected on day 0 of AZD1222 vaccination. These receptors came from an adult in good health. CDR3s include the opening cysteine and the closing phenylalanine or tryptophan. A D gene is named only where the DNA matches it firmly. Clone size, where shown, is once, few, many, or a class for clones that have expanded.

v_call	d_call	j_call	cdr3_length	clone_size	cdr3_aa	cdr3_nt
TRBV7-9	TRBD2	TRBJ2-7	14	NA	CASSPGLASYEQYF	TGTGCCAGCAGCCCCGGACTAGCCTCCTACGAGCAGTACTTC
TRBV7-9	TRBD1	TRBJ1-4	14	NA	CASSHGGQNEKLFF	TGTGCCAGCAGCCACGGGGGACAGAATGAAAAACTGTTTTTT
TRBV28	NA	TRBJ1-1	13	NA	CASSLAGSTEAFF	TGTGCCAGCAGTTTAGCAGGGAGCACTGAAGCTTTCTTT
TRBV29-1	NA	TRBJ1-2	12	NA	CSVEARVGGYTF	TGCAGCGTTGAAGCCAGGGTGGGTGGCTACACCTTC
TRBV19	NA	TRBJ1-2	13	NA	CASSIPGNYGYTF	TGTGCCAGTAGTATCCCGGGTAACTATGGCTACACCTTC
TRBV28	NA	TRBJ2-1	15	NA	CASSPAFAGAVEQFF	TGTGCCAGCAGTCCCGCGTTTGCAGGAGCCGTTGAGCAGTTCTTC
TRBV19	NA	TRBJ1-2	13	NA	CASSWDGTYGYTF	TGTGCCAGTAGTTGGGACGGGACTTATGGCTACACCTTC
TRBV7-6	TRBD2	TRBJ2-3	19	NA	CASSLGGLAEETSTDTQYF	TGTGCCAGCAGCTTAGGGGGACTAGCGGAGGAAACTAGCACAGATACGCAGTATTTT
TRBV27	TRBD1	TRBJ2-1	15	NA	CASSRRDRAYNEQFF	TGTGCCAGCAGCCGGAGGGACAGGGCCTACAATGAGCAGTTCTTC
TRBV5-1	TRBD2	TRBJ2-1	14	NA	CASSLVAGENEQFF	TGCGCCAGCAGCTTGGTAGCGGGGGAAAATGAGCAGTTCTTC
TRBV5-1	NA	TRBJ1-1	16	NA	CASSQTAQIWNTEAFF	TGCGCCAGCAGCCAGACCGCGCAGATCTGGAACACTGAAGCTTTCTTT
TRBV11-2	NA	TRBJ1-1	16	NA	CASSLLFLGADTEAFF	TGTGCCAGCAGCTTACTGTTTTTGGGAGCCGACACTGAAGCTTTCTTT
TRBV10-2	NA	TRBJ2-2	10	NA	CASGTGELFF	TGCGCCAGCGGAACCGGGGAGCTGTTTTTT
TRBV27	NA	TRBJ2-2	14	NA	CASSPLPLTGELFF	TGTGCCAGCAGTCCTCTACCCCTCACCGGGGAGCTGTTTTTT
TRBV7-9	NA	TRBJ1-1	14	NA	CASSLASTAIEAFF	TGTGCCAGCAGCTTAGCTTCGACAGCAATTGAAGCTTTCTTT
TRBV13	TRBD1	TRBJ1-1	15	NA	CASSFSTGKGSEAFF	TGTGCCAGCAGCTTCTCGACAGGGAAGGGTTCTGAAGCTTTCTTT
TRBV14	NA	TRBJ2-7	14	NA	CASSPHQSSYEQYF	TGTGCCAGCAGCCCCCACCAGAGCTCCTACGAGCAGTACTTC
TRBV27	TRBD2	TRBJ2-5	18	NA	CASRPGTSGLPYQETQYF	TGTGCCAGCAGACCCGGGACTAGCGGCCTCCCGTACCAAGAGACCCAGTACTTC
TRBV11-2	TRBD1	TRBJ2-3	16	once	CASSVGQVSFTDTQYF	TGTGCCAGCAGCGTTGGACAGGTTTCTTTCACAGATACGCAGTATTTT
TRBV6-1	TRBD1	TRBJ1-5	16	NA	CASSEGQGASNQPQHF	TGTGCCAGCAGTGAAGGGCAGGGGGCGAGCAATCAGCCCCAGCATTTT
TRBV25-1	NA	TRBJ1-3	12	NA	CASSDLGNTIYF	TGTGCCAGCAGTGACTTGGGAAACACCATATATTTT
TRBV19	NA	TRBJ2-1	15	NA	CASSVHNYSYNEQFF	TGTGCCAGTAGTGTCCACAACTACTCCTACAATGAGCAGTTCTTC